The entry that follows covers one TCR beta chain sequence. What it binds is unknown. This entry comes from a study of T-cell reconstitution after alpha-beta-depleted transplantation in children. Study-level results: Several hundred rapidly expanded clones from non-depleted graft cells reportedly supplied alpha-beta T cells about two months post-transplant. Diversity and T-cell counts at one year after transplant derived mostly from new T cells.

Unique molecular identifiers were used in preparing the TCRbeta library. One entry per CDR3 protein, called by TCRdb with MiXCR from the PCR reads. The sample records approximately 500,000 distinct CDR3 sequences, 25% to 30% being singletons. The CDR3 runs 13 residues. V was cut by 7 bases and J by 0 bases, with 8 bases left in between. Germline V gene sequence: CDR1 ENHRY, CDR2 SYGVKD. The specimen was PBMCs, collected before TCRalphabeta/CD19-depleted stem cell transplant. The receptor was derived from a boy younger than two with Wiskott-Aldrich syndrome, due to receive a stem cell transplant. The J gene is TRBJ2-3, the V gene TRBV10-3, with unresolved D. Here the CDR3 reads CAIKVQSTDTQYF. CDR3 coding DNA: TGTGCCATCAAGGTGCAGAGCACAGATACGCAGTATTTT.